The 27 T cell receptor beta chains below all came from one sample that was sequenced in a study of T cells after posttransplantation cyclophosphamide listed by TCRdb under 2016. Libraries were built with the immunoSEQ multiplex PCR assay. The immuneACCESS repertoire file appears here via TCRdb, limited to in-frame rearrangements. These files lack a portion of the clones; in checked studies, under half of the deficit traces to unresolved V genes, and the cause of the others is not known. This sample has around 23,000 clones in its table, and around 86% of those were observed once. Of the sample, about 2% falls within the top ten clones. The control group consisted of 10 or so patients who received myeloablative marrow transplants with methotrexate plus a calcineurin inhibitor and who were sampled 1 year after transplant. This sample comprised PBMCs, obtained 362 days after allogeneic stem cell transplant with calcineurin inhibitor and methotrexate. The source is a female patient younger than 45 who received an allogeneic stem cell transplant from an unrelated donor, was CMV-positive, and had acute and chronic GVHD. Some T cells may be donor cells from the graft after a transplant.

V is TRBV5-1 and J is TRBJ1-2; 8 bases line up with TRBD1. This CDR3 is 17 amino acids long. V was pared by 6 bases and J by 5 bases, with 18 bases of the junction left unmatched. Germline CDR1 reads SGHRS; CDR2 reads YFSETQ. The CDR3 DNA sequence: TGCGCCAGCAAAAAGACGGGACAGGAGTACAACTATTATGGCTACACCTTC. It yields the protein CASKKTGQEYNYYGYTF.

The chain is built from TRBV9 and TRBJ1-1; TRBD1 matches at 9 bases. Germline V gene data show CDR1 as SGDLS and CDR2 as YYNGEE. The CDR3 totals 13 residues. The V gene end was trimmed by 4 bases and the J gene end by 11 bases; junction bases not matched to a gene: 9. The CDR3 DNA reads as TGTGCCAGCAGCTTATGGGACAGGGATGCCGCTTTCTTT. It translates to CASSLWDRDAAFF. Variable domain in full (rest from reference TRBV9 and TRBJ1-1): DSGVTQTPKHLITATGQRVTLRCSPRSGDLSVYWYQQSLDQGLQFLIQYYNGEERAKGNILERFSAQQFPDLHSELNLSSLELGDSALYFCASSLWDRDAAFFGQGTRLTVV.

V gene TRBV2 combines with J gene TRBJ2-2, with D perhaps matching TRBD1 (5 bases). This CDR3 has 15 amino acids. Germline CDR1 is SNHLY and CDR2 is FYNNEI. Between the trimmed V and J ends, which lost 2 bases and 2 bases, there was a span of 9 bases. CDR3 residues: CASSELGPNTGELFF. The CDR3 DNA follows: TGTGCCAGCAGTGAACTGGGGCCCAACACCGGGGAGCTGTTTTTT.

The chain recombines TRBV14 with TRBJ2-1; TRBD2 matches at 7 bases. V lost 1 base, J lost 7 bases, and 7 bases stayed unmatched. Germline V gene data show CDR1 as SGHDN and CDR2 as FVKESK. This CDR3 comprises 15 residues. DNA for the CDR3: TGTGCCAGCAGCCAAGTGGGAGGGGCCCTTAATGAGCAGTTCTTC. It yields the protein CASSQVGGALNEQFF.

The chain joins TRBV6-4 to TRBJ2-2; D gene ambiguous. V was pared by 0 bases and J by 4 bases, with 3 bases between. CDR3 size: 13 residues. From germline, CDR1 is MRHNA and CDR2 SNTAGT. The chain's CDR3 is CASSDSSTGELFF. The CDR3 DNA is TGTGCCAGCAGTGACTCTAGCACCGGGGAGCTGTTTTTT.

The chain couples TRBV6-1 to TRBJ2-7, with a tentative D call TRBD1 (5 bases). Germline CDR1 and CDR2: MNHNS and SASEGT. V was shortened by 0 bases and J by 1 base, with 13 bases between the two germline ends. CDR3 size: 16 residues. CDR3: CASSEATIRGSYEQYF. For the CDR3, the DNA is TGTGCCAGCAGTGAAGCGACCATTAGGGGATCCTACGAGCAGTACTTC.

The genes are TRBV7-9 and TRBJ2-1; 7 nucleotides align to TRBD2. Germline V gives CDR1 SEHNR, CDR2 FQNEAQ (reference sequence). This CDR3 spans 14 amino acids. V lost 6 bases to trimming and J lost 9 bases; unmatched junction nucleotides: 11. This CDR3 reads CASRSGMPLPEQFF. The CDR3 DNA sequence: TGTGCCAGCAGAAGCGGGATGCCTTTACCTGAGCAGTTCTTC.

The sample holds one count of this clone. The chain carries TRBV5-1 and TRBJ1-2; perhaps TRBD1 as D (5 bases). V lost 4 bases to trimming and J lost 4 bases, with 11 bases between them. The CDR3 runs 13 residues. CDR1 is SGHRS, CDR2 YFSETQ, per germline. CDR3 sequence: CASSQQAFYGYTF. The CDR3 DNA reads as TGCGCCAGCAGCCAACAGGCGTTCTATGGCTACACCTTC.

V gene TRBV7-6 combines with J gene TRBJ1-1; D is possibly TRBD1 (5 bases). Germline CDR1 and CDR2: SGHVS and FNYEAQ. Trimming took off 7 bases at V and 0 bases at J, with 9 bases between the two ends. CDR3 length equals 13 residues. CDR3 sequence (DNA): TGTGCCAGCACGGGAGGGGTGAACACTGAAGCTTTCTTT. Amino acids: CASTGGVNTEAFF.

The chain is built from TRBV6-1 and TRBJ1-5; D gene unclear. Germline loops: CDR1 MNHNS, CDR2 SASEGT. V lost 6 bases to trimming and J lost 6 bases, with 6 bases between them. The CDR3 has 11 amino acids. The CDR3 DNA is TGTGCCAGCAGATCGGGTCAGCCCCAGCATTTT. This gives the protein CASRSGQPQHF.

This chain connects TRBV9 to TRBJ1-1; tentatively, D is TRBD1 (5 bases). The germline V gene has CDR1 SGDLS and CDR2 YYNGEE. This CDR3 comprises 15 residues. Trimming removed 0 bases from V and 7 bases from J, with 16 bases in between. The CDR3 DNA is TGTGCCAGCAGCGTAGATGGGGCGCCTCAGGATGAAGCTTTCTTT. Amino acids: CASSVDGAPQDEAFF.

The V and J genes are TRBV9 and TRBJ1-2; tentative D call: TRBD1 (6 bases). Germline V CDR1 and CDR2: SGDLS, YYNGEE. The CDR3 runs to 13 residues. V was trimmed by 3 bases and J by 6 bases, leaving 12 bases between them. The CDR3: CASSDYRDDGYTF. CDR3 nucleotide sequence: TGTGCCAGCAGCGACTACAGGGATGATGGCTACACCTTC.

V and J are TRBV6-5 and TRBJ2-7; tentative D call: TRBD2 (5 bases). V was cut by 2 bases and J by 5 bases, with 19 bases left in between. Germline V gene sequence: CDR1 MNHEY, CDR2 SVGAGI. CDR3 length equals 16 residues. The chain's CDR3 is CASSYDWRATWDEQYF. CDR3 sequence (DNA): TGTGCCAGCAGTTACGACTGGCGGGCCACCTGGGACGAGCAGTACTTC.

About this clone: Other DNA variants within this sample encode the same CDR3. V is TRBV29-1 and J is TRBJ1-1, with a weak D call TRBD1 (6 bases). V lost 7 bases and J lost 8, with 14 bases in between. Germline values: CDR1 SQVTM, CDR2 ANQGSEA. This CDR3 has 11 residues. The CDR3 DNA reads as TGCAGCGGGATTACAGGGCTCGAAGCTTTCTTT. Amino acid sequence: CSGITGLEAFF.

This chain joins TRBV21-1 and TRBJ2-5; TRBD1, the table's D call, lacks a check against the DNA. TRBV21-1 is termed a pseudogene. This CDR3 is built from 16 residues. CDR3 residues: CASSKGPTGGKVTQYF. The CDR3 DNA reads as TGTGCCAGCAGCAAAGGTCCAACAGGGGGTAAGGTGACCCAGTACTTC.

The chain has TRBV2 and TRBJ2-5; no firm D call. The V end lost 6 bases, the J end lost 5 bases, and 13 bases lay between the germline ends. The CDR3 has 13 amino acids. Per the germline V gene, CDR1 is SNHLY and CDR2 is FYNNEI. The CDR3 loop is CASSPRISETQYF. In DNA, the CDR3 is TGTGCCAGCAGCCCGCGAATCTCGGAGACCCAGTACTTC.

The chain links TRBV6-6 to TRBJ2-7; the D is unclear. The V and J ends lost 0 bases and 2 bases respectively, with 8 bases between them. This CDR3 comprises 14 residues. Germline CDR1 and CDR2: MNHNY and SVGAGI (reference sequence). The DNA of the CDR3 is TGTGCCAGCAGTTACTCGTCCGAGACCTACGAGCAGTACTTC. Translated: CASSYSSETYEQYF.

The rearrangement uses TRBV7-9 and TRBJ2-3; no definite D call. V shed 1 base and J shed 4 bases, with 9 bases lying between them. Germline V gives CDR1 SEHNR, CDR2 FQNEAQ (reference sequence). The CDR3 has 14 amino acids. The CDR3 loop is CASSLDPAADTQYF. For the CDR3, the DNA is TGTGCCAGCAGCTTAGATCCGGCGGCAGATACGCAGTATTTT.

The CDR3 DNA reads as TGTGCCAGCAGCTTTGAAGGGGGCAGGACCCAGCATTTT. This gives the protein CASSFEGGRTQHF. The rearrangement links TRBV7-2 to TRBJ1-5; TRBD1 matches 7 bases. Trimming took 3 bases from V and 11 from J; bases not matched to a gene: 7. The CDR3 length is 13 residues. CDR1 and CDR2 (germline): SGHTA, FQGNSA.

This clone came up once. The chain is built from TRBV10-1 and TRBJ1-3, with TRBD1 matching 7 bases. The CDR3 is 17 residues long. Trimming took 4 bases from V and 4 from J; bases not matched to a gene: 13. Germline CDR1 reads WNHNN; CDR2 reads SYGVQD (reference sequence). DNA of the CDR3: TGCGCCAGCAGTGGGTATATTACAGGGGCGCCCGGAAACACCATATATTTT. Encoded protein: CASSGYITGAPGNTIYF.

V gene TRBV6-5 combines with J gene TRBJ1-2; perhaps TRBD1 as D (6 bases). Germline CDR1 reads MNHEY; CDR2 reads SVGAGI. Between the trimmed V and J ends, which lost 9 bases and 4 bases, there was a span of 9 bases. The CDR3 loop spans 11 amino acids. CDR3 in DNA: TGTGCCAGGGGGGGGGCCTATGGCTACACCTTC. This gives the protein CARGGAYGYTF.

The rearrangement joins TRBV4-1 to TRBJ2-2; D uncertain. Trimming took 1 base from V and 1 from J, leaving 7 bases between them. The CDR3 contains 15 residues. The germline V gene encodes CDR1 MGHRA and CDR2 YSYEKL. CDR3 sequence: CASSQGDRNTGELFF. The CDR3 nucleotides read TGCGCCAGCAGCCAAGGCGATCGGAACACCGGGGAGCTGTTTTTT.

The chain carries TRBV7-9 and TRBJ2-7, with TRBD2 matching over 13 bases. Trimming at V came to 1 base and at J to 5 bases, leaving 5 bases not matched to a gene. CDR3 length: 16 amino acids. Germline V CDR1 and CDR2: SEHNR, FQNEAQ (reference sequence). In nucleotides, the CDR3 is TGTGCCAGCAGCTTAGGGGGACTAGCGGGGATGAACGAGCAGTACTTC. Translating it yields CASSLGGLAGMNEQYF.

The V gene is TRBV30, the J gene TRBJ1-1; 8 positions match TRBD1. This CDR3 contains 14 residues. J lost 4 bases, V lost 2 bases, and 6 bases had no gene match. Germline CDR1 and CDR2: GTSNPN and SVGIG (reference sequence). The CDR3 region is CAWSWGDRITEAFF. DNA for the CDR3: TGTGCCTGGAGTTGGGGGGACAGGATCACTGAAGCTTTCTTT.

This chain links TRBV28 with TRBJ1-1, with TRBD1 identical over 8 bases. V was pared by 4 bases and J by 2 bases, with 6 bases of the junction left unmatched. The CDR3 sequence is 15 residues long. Per germline, CDR1 MDHEN and CDR2 SYDVKM. The CDR3 reads CASSSLGQGNTEAFF. The CDR3 DNA reads TGTGCCAGCAGTTCTTTAGGACAGGGAAACACTGAAGCTTTCTTT.

The V gene is TRBV28, the J gene TRBJ1-1; D is undetermined. This CDR3 has 14 residues. CDR1 is MDHEN, CDR2 SYDVKM, per germline. V shed 3 bases and J shed 5 bases, with 13 bases lying between them. Here the CDR3 reads CASSFPSRGTEAFF. For the CDR3, the DNA is TGTGCCAGCAGTTTTCCTTCCCGCGGGACTGAAGCTTTCTTT.

The V and J genes are TRBV4-3 and TRBJ2-5; TRBD1 matches at 9 bases. The CDR3 is 15 amino acids. From germline, CDR1 is LGHNA and CDR2 YSLEER. After removal of 3 bases from V and 3 bases from J, the junction contained 5 bases not matched to a gene. CDR3 sequence reads: CASSQGTGHEETQYF. CDR3 bases: TGCGCCAGCAGCCAGGGGACAGGGCACGAAGAGACCCAGTACTTC.